Below, 21 T cell receptor beta chains from the same sample are listed, as sequenced in a study of a mutant IDH1 vaccine in newly diagnosed glioma. Their antigens remain unidentified. Time point here: week 11, during vaccination. Alongside topical imiquimod, each dose of vaccine comprised 300 ug of mutant IDH1 20-mer peptide. Sequencing was performed with immunoSEQ multiplex PCR; in TCRdb, only in-frame clones are kept and a portion is missing. The sample records over 55,000 clones, roughly 90% being singletons. The specimen was PBMCs, collected from a glioma patient whose treatment included an IDH1 peptide vaccine. These receptors were taken from a man aged 35-49 years with glioma.

The chain uses TRBV5-1 and TRBJ1-1, with 7 nucleotides matching TRBD1. This CDR3 has 15 residues. V dropped 7 bases and J dropped 6; count of bases not matched to a gene: 15. Per germline, CDR1 SGHRS and CDR2 YFSETQ. CDR3 loop: CASLLERGGVSEAFF. CDR3 bases: TGCGCCAGCCTCCTAGAGAGAGGGGGCGTTTCTGAAGCTTTCTTT.

This clone has a single count. The chain uses TRBV4-1 and TRBJ1-2, with 8 bases that match TRBD1. V was pared by 1 base and J by 4 bases, with 2 bases of the junction left unmatched. The CDR3 consists of 14 residues. The germline CDR1 and CDR2 sequences are MGHRA and YSYEKL. Here the CDR3 DNA reads TGCGCCAGCAGCCAAGCACAGGGGGGCTATGGCTACACCTTC. Translation gives CASSQAQGGYGYTF.

The chain combines TRBV9 with TRBJ1-3; no firm D call. V was trimmed by 4 bases and J by 0 bases, leaving 5 bases between them. Germline V gene sequence: CDR1 SGDLS, CDR2 YYNGEE. The CDR3 contains 13 residues. The CDR3 loop is CASSFNSGNTIYF. CDR3 nucleotides: TGTGCCAGCAGCTTCAACTCTGGAAACACCATATATTTT.

The V gene is TRBV6-5, the J gene TRBJ1-4; no reliable D call. The germline V and J ends were trimmed by 6 bases and 8 bases, with 16 bases remaining between them. The germline gives CDR1 MNHEY, CDR2 SVGAGI. The CDR3 extends over 14 amino acids. In nucleotides, the CDR3 is TGTGCCAGCAGCCGAGGTGGACTATGGGAAAAACTGTTTTTT. It codes for CASSRGGLWEKLFF.

This chain connects TRBV5-6 to TRBJ1-3; D is unresolved. Germline CDR1 reads SGHDT; CDR2 reads YYEEEE. The V and J ends lost 2 bases and 0 bases respectively, with 15 bases between them. This CDR3 is 17 amino acids long. CDR3 sequence (DNA): TGTGCCAGCAGCTTTTTAGTCGGAGCGATCTCTGGAAACACCATATATTTT. Translation: CASSFLVGAISGNTIYF.

The rearrangement joins TRBV6-1 to TRBJ1-3; 7 nucleotides match TRBD1. In germline, CDR1 is MNHNS, CDR2 SASEGT. The junction had 9 bases not matched to a gene; V was cut back by 4 bases and J by 3 bases. The CDR3 is 16 amino acids. This chain's CDR3 is CASSVLRGSGGNTIYF. Written as DNA, the CDR3 is TGTGCCAGCAGTGTACTCAGGGGGTCAGGTGGAAACACCATATATTTT.

The V gene is TRBV28, the J gene TRBJ2-2; a possible D gene is TRBD2 (6 bases). V was trimmed by 8 bases and J by 2 bases, leaving 18 bases between them. The CDR3 runs to 16 residues. Germline V CDR1 and CDR2: MDHEN, SYDVKM. This chain's CDR3 is CASRNPTGENTGELFF. CDR3 DNA sequence: TGTGCCAGCCGAAACCCAACGGGGGAAAACACCGGGGAGCTGTTTTTT.

The rearrangement uses TRBV4-1 and TRBJ2-7; TRBD1 matches at 7 bases. CDR1 is MGHRA, CDR2 YSYEKL, per germline. The CDR3 has 13 residues. The V and J ends lost 4 bases and 3 bases, in that order; junction bases with no gene match: 3. The CDR3 nucleotides are TGCGCCAGCAGCCTCCGACAGGGCTACGAGCAGTACGTC. As protein: CASSLRQGYEQYV.

The count of this clone is one. The chain has TRBV5-4 and TRBJ1-2; no definite D call. The length of the CDR3 is 14 residues. CDR1 and CDR2 from the germline V gene are SGHNT and YYREEE (reference sequence). The V gene lost 0 bases and the J gene lost 8 bases, with 14 bases spanning the gap. The CDR3 DNA follows: TGTGCCAGCAGCTTGGAAGTCGCTACATTCGGCTACACCTTC. Translating it yields CASSLEVATFGYTF.

The chain employs TRBV6-1 and TRBJ2-1, with unresolved D. This CDR3 comprises 14 residues. V shed 7 bases and J shed 0 bases, with 10 bases lying between them. Germline V gene lookup returns CDR1 MNHNS and CDR2 SASEGT. CDR3 nucleotide sequence: TGTGCCAGCAACACCGGTAACTCCTACAATGAGCAGTTCTTC. Translated, it gives CASNTGNSYNEQFF.

This chain uses TRBV30 with TRBJ2-5; D may match TRBD1 or TRBD2 (6 bases each). V lost 0 bases and J 5 bases, leaving 13 bases between the germline ends. The germline V gene encodes CDR1 GTSNPN and CDR2 SVGIG (reference sequence). The CDR3 length is 14 residues. CDR3 nucleotide sequence: TGTGCCTGGAGTGTACAGGGTGGGGGGGAGACCCAGTACTTC. This gives the protein CAWSVQGGGETQYF.

The V gene is TRBV5-6, the J gene TRBJ1-2; TRBD1 might be the D (5 bases). V gave up 4 bases and J gave up 6 bases, with 16 bases separating them. The germline V gene has CDR1 SGHDT and CDR2 YYEEEE. This CDR3 region has 14 residues. The DNA of the CDR3 is TGTGCCAGCAGCACTACTTGGACGGGGGATGGCTACACCTTC. This codes for CASSTTWTGDGYTF.

The chain combines TRBV6-1 with TRBJ2-7; D perhaps matches TRBD2 (5 bases). V lost 5 bases and J 2 bases, leaving 10 bases between the germline ends. The CDR3 loop spans 13 amino acids. Germline-derived CDR1 and CDR2 are MNHNS and SASEGT. DNA for the CDR3: TGTGCCAGCAGTCCTCTGGAGGCCTACGAGCAGTACTTC. This gives the protein CASSPLEAYEQYF.

The V gene is TRBV9, the J gene TRBJ2-1; the D gene could be TRBD1 or TRBD2 (6 bases each). Germline V gene lookup returns CDR1 SGDLS and CDR2 YYNGEE. The CDR3 is 17 residues long. V was pared by 0 bases and J by 10 bases, with 23 bases between. This CDR3 reads CASSVAGADPYQIEQFF. DNA of the CDR3: TGTGCCAGCAGCGTAGCGGGGGCAGATCCCTATCAAATCGAGCAGTTCTTC. The variable domain in full, with the rest retrieved from reference TRBV9 and TRBJ2-1, is DSGVTQTPKHLITATGQRVTLRCSPRSGDLSVYWYQQSLDQGLQFLIQYYNGEERAKGNILERFSAQQFPDLHSELNLSSLELGDSALYFCASSVAGADPYQIEQFFGPGTRLTVL.

This chain uses TRBV5-5 with TRBJ2-3; no firm D call. CDR3 size: 14 residues. The germline V and J ends were trimmed by 3 bases and 4 bases, with 12 bases remaining between them. Looked up from germline, CDR1 is SGHKS and CDR2 is YYEKEE (reference sequence). As DNA, the CDR3 is TGTGCCAGCAGCTCCTATTCATCGGCAGATACGCAGTATTTT. Translation: CASSSYSSADTQYF.

V is TRBV5-1 and J is TRBJ2-6; D gene ambiguous. The CDR3 spans 17 residues. The germline V and J ends were trimmed by 0 bases and 3 bases, with 13 bases remaining between them. Germline CDR1 reads SGHRS; CDR2 reads YFSETQ. The CDR3 DNA reads as TGCGCCAGCAGCTTGGAGGGCGGAAAGGGTGGGGCCAACGTCCTGACTTTC. This gives the protein CASSLEGGKGGANVLTF.

The chain employs TRBV7-9 and TRBJ2-2; D might be TRBD1 (6 bases). There are 13 residues in the CDR3. V shed 6 bases and J shed 5 bases, with 10 bases lying between them. Germline loops: CDR1 SEHNR, CDR2 FQNEAQ (reference sequence). The CDR3 loop reads CASRSQGTGELFF. CDR3 sequence (DNA): TGTGCCAGCAGATCCCAGGGGACCGGGGAGCTGTTTTTT.

CDR3 residues: CASSQSGRTGNEQFF. The CDR3 nucleotides read TGCGCCAGCAGTCAATCTGGGAGAACGGGCAATGAGCAGTTCTTC. V is TRBV23-1 and J is TRBJ2-1; TRBD2 might be the D (5 bases). TRBV23-1 is an ORF for which the function is uncertain. The CDR3 contains 15 residues. V was shortened by 0 bases and J by 6 bases, with 12 bases between the two germline ends.

The genes are TRBV5-4 and TRBJ1-3; D possibly corresponds to TRBD1 (5 bases). Germline V gene data show CDR1 as SGHNT and CDR2 as YYREEE (reference sequence). The CDR3 is 14 amino acids. The ends were cut back, 3 bases at V and 2 bases at J, with 9 bases in the middle. CDR3 loop: CASSYRGPGNTIYF. CDR3 DNA: TGTGCCAGCAGCTATAGGGGCCCTGGAAACACCATATATTTT.

This chain joins TRBV7-2 and TRBJ2-3; 12 bases fit TRBD2. The V gene's germline CDR1 is SGHTA and CDR2 FQGNSA. Losses at the gene ends were 5 bases for V and 12 bases for J; bases not matched to a gene: 12. CDR3 length: 15 amino acids. The DNA for the CDR3 is TGTGCCAGCAGCGCCCCTAGCGGGAGGGCCTCCTCCCAGTATTTT. Residues: CASSAPSGRASSQYF.

This clone was counted only a few times. The gene calls are TRBV11-3 and TRBJ2-6; 8 nucleotides align to TRBD2. Germline V lookup: CDR1 SGHNT, CDR2 YENEEA. The CDR3 runs 15 residues. The ends lost 5 bases at V and 4 bases at J; junction bases unmatched: 4. CDR3 amino acids: CASSAGGLGANVLTF. CDR3 DNA sequence: TGTGCCAGCAGCGCGGGGGGCCTGGGGGCCAACGTCCTGACTTTC.